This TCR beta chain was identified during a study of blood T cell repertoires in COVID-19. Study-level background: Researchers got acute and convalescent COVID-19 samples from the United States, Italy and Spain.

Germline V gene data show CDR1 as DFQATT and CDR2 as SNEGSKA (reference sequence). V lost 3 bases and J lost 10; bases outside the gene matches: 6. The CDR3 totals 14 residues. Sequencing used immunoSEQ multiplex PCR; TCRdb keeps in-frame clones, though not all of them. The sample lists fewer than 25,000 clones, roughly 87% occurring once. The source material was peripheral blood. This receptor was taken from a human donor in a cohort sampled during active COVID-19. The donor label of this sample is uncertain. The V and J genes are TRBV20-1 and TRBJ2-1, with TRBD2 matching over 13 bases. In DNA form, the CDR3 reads TGCAGTGCTAGTAGGACTAGCGGGAGTGGCGAGCAGTTCTTC. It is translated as CSASRTSGSGEQFF.